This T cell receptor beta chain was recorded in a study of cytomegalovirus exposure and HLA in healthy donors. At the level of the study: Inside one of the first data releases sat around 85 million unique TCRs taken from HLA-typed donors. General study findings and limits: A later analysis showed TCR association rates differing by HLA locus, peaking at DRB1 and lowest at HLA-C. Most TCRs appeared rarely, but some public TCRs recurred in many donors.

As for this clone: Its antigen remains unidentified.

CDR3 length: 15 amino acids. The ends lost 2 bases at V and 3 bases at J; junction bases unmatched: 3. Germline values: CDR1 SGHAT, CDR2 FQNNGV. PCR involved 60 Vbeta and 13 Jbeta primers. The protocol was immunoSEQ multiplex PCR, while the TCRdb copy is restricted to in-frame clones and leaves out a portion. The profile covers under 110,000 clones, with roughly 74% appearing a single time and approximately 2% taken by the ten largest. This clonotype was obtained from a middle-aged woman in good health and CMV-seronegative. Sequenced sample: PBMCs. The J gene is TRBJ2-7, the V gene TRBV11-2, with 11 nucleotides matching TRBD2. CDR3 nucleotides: TGTGCCAGCAGCTTATTAGCGGGAGGGAGCTACGAGCAGTACTTC. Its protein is CASSLLAGGSYEQYF.